This TCR beta chain was found in a study of blood T cells in healthy people across ages. Then a second PCR, running roughly 7 to 11 cycles, was carried out with a sample-barcoded 5' primer and a J-beta primer mix. TCRdb processed the 5' RACE reads anew with MiXCR; each CDR3 protein has one entry. The repertoire holds 1.5 million to 1.8 million distinct CDR3 sequences, roughly 43% seen once, with about 4.1% in the top ten. The V gene lost 0 bases and the J gene lost 5 bases, with 17 bases spanning the gap. This CDR3 spans 16 amino acids. The germline V gene encodes CDR1 KGHSH and CDR2 LQKENI. This receptor was taken from a woman aged 18-29 years in good health. The chain joins TRBV18 to TRBJ2-7; possible D gene TRBD2, 6 bases. Sequenced input: blood. The CDR3 sequence is CASSPPMAGFSNEQYF. DNA of the CDR3: TGTGCCAGCTCACCACCTATGGCGGGATTTTCAAACGAGCAGTACTTC.